The 17 T cell receptor beta chains below come from one sample, sequenced in a study of CXCR3-negative and CXCR3-positive naive CD8 T cells. No antigen is known for these receptors. The authors prepared UMI-labeled TRB cDNA libraries by 5' RACE. TCRdb re-called the 5' RACE reads and catalogs CDR3 proteins one per entry, DNA excluded. The listing contains some 120,000 distinct CDR3 sequences. Points from the study as a whole: When CXCR3-positive naive cells were set against CXCR3-negative naive cells, the former had more hydrophobic TRB CDR3s.

The sequenced sample was naive CXCR3+ CD8+ T cells from blood. Specified subset: CD45RO-CCR7+CD27+CD95- naive CD8+ T cells expressing CXCR3 (TNR3+). Receptors were obtained from a human donor in good health. Some clones in this sample may be carry-over from other donors' samples.

The chain links TRBV19 to TRBJ2-3; the D call from TCRdb, TRBD2, cannot be confirmed without DNA. Germline assignment: CDR1 LNHDA and CDR2 SQIVND (reference sequence). The CDR3 extends over 17 amino acids. CDR3 loop: CASSGPYFASSTDTQYF.

The chain links TRBV5-1 to TRBJ1-1. Germline-derived CDR1 and CDR2 are SGHRS and YFSETQ. This CDR3 spans 14 amino acids. CDR3 amino acids: CASSLGVPDPEAFF.

This chain links TRBV6-5 with TRBJ1-2. The CDR3 extends over 16 amino acids. The V gene's germline CDR1 is MNHEY and CDR2 SVGAGI. Here the CDR3 reads CAISLSSLILNYGYTF.

This CDR3 reads CASSTSQGPPSGYTF. The chain couples TRBV27 to TRBJ1-2. The germline V gene encodes CDR1 MNHEY and CDR2 SMNVEV (reference sequence). The CDR3 has 15 amino acids.

This sequence joins TRBV12-3 or TRBV12-4 and TRBJ1-5. The CDR3 runs to 15 residues. The CDR3 loop reads CASSLLGNSNQPQHF.

V gene TRBV27 combines with J gene TRBJ2-7; TCRdb designates TRBD1, a call that cannot be tested without DNA. This CDR3 has 14 residues. The V gene's germline CDR1 is MNHEY and CDR2 SMNVEV (reference sequence). The CDR3 sequence is CASTSGLGLNEQYF.

The chain uses TRBV19 and TRBJ2-1; lacking DNA, the TRBD2 call made by TCRdb goes unchecked. Germline lookup yields CDR1 LNHDA and CDR2 SQIVND (reference sequence). The CDR3 is made up of 16 amino acids. The CDR3 spells CASSIMGRGALNEQFF. Combining the CDR3 with reference TRBV19 and TRBJ2-1 gives the whole variable domain DGGITQSPKYLFRKEGQNVTLSCEQNLNHDAMYWYRQDPGQGLRLIYYSQIVNDFQKGDIAEGYSVSREKKESFPLTVTSAQKNPTAFYLCASSIMGRGALNEQFFGPGTRLTVL.

Here the CDR3 reads CASSQTGFTYEQYF. The chain has TRBV5-5 and TRBJ2-7. This CDR3 has 14 amino acids. CDR1 and CDR2 from the germline V gene are SGHKS and YYEKEE (reference sequence).

This chain uses TRBV29-1 with TRBJ2-3; TCRdb's D gene call, TRBD2, goes unchecked for lack of DNA. This CDR3 contains 13 residues. The germline CDR1 and CDR2 sequences are SQVTM and ANQGSEA. CDR3 region: CSVEDPLAGAEIF.

V usage is TRBV5-5 and J usage is TRBJ1-5; TCRdb's D gene call, TRBD1, goes unchecked for lack of DNA. Germline CDR1 SGHKS, CDR2 YYEKEE (reference sequence). The length of the CDR3 is 18 residues. CDR3: CASSPGQGERISNQPQHF.

The rearrangement uses TRBV6-4 and TRBJ1-1. Per germline, CDR1 MRHNA and CDR2 SNTAGT. The length of the CDR3 is 14 residues. This chain's CDR3 is CASSETPMNTEAFF.

The rearrangement links TRBV30 to TRBJ1-1. Germline V gene sequence: CDR1 GTSNPN, CDR2 SVGIG (reference sequence). The CDR3 is made up of 12 amino acids. This chain's CDR3 is CAWTVENTEAFF.

V and J are TRBV29-1 and TRBJ1-3. This CDR3 comprises 14 residues. Germline CDR1 is SQVTM and CDR2 is ANQGSEA. The CDR3 spells CSVVIQGSGNTIYF.

The V call is TRBV28, the J call TRBJ2-7; TCRdb's D call of TRBD2 is untestable without DNA. This CDR3 region has 14 residues. In germline, CDR1 is MDHEN, CDR2 SYDVKM. CDR3 region: CASSLRALDYEQYF.

The chain carries TRBV5-1 and TRBJ2-1. This CDR3 comprises 18 residues. Germline-derived CDR1 and CDR2 are SGHRS and YFSETQ. The CDR3 sequence is CASSLGKLSISPYNEQFF.

CDR3 sequence reads: CASSLPGGGYTF. This chain links TRBV5-1 with TRBJ1-2. This CDR3 is 12 amino acids long. Germline V gene data show CDR1 as SGHRS and CDR2 as YFSETQ.

The V and J genes are TRBV13 and TRBJ2-5; TCRdb selects TRBD1, and the lack of DNA leaves this call unchecked. CDR3 length: 17 residues. Looked up from germline, CDR1 is PRHDT and CDR2 is FYEKMQ (reference sequence). The CDR3 region is CASSLVIRGQVQETQYF.